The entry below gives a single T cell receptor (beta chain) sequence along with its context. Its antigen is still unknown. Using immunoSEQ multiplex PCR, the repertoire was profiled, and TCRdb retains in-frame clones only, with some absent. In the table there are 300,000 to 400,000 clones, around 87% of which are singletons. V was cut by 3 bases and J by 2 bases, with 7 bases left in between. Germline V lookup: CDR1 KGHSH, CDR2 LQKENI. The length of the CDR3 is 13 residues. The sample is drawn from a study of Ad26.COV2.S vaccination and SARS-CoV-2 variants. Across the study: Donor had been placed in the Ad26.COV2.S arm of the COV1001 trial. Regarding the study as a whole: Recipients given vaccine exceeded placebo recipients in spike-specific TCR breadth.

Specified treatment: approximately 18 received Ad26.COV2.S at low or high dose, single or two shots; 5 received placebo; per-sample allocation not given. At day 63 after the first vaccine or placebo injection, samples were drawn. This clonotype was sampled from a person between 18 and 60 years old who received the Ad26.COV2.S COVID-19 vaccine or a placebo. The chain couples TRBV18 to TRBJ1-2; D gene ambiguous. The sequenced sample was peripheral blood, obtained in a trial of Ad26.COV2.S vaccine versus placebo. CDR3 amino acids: CASSPEGNYGYTF. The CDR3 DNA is TGTGCCAGCTCACCGGAAGGGAACTATGGCTACACCTTC.